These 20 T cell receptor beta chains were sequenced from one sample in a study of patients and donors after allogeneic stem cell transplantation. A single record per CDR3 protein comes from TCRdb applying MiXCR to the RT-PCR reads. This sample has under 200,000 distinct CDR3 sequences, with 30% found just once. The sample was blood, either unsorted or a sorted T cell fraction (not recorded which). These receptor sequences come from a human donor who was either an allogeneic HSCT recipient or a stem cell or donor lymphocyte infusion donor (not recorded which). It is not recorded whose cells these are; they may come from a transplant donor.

Written as DNA, the CDR3 is TGCGCCAGCAGCTTGGCCACAGCCGCCAGCTCCTACGAGCAGTACTTC. It translates to CASSLATAASSYEQYF. The chain couples TRBV5-1 to TRBJ2-7; D uncertain. V shed 0 bases and J shed 0 bases, with 13 bases lying between them. Germline V gene sequence: CDR1 SGHRS, CDR2 YFSETQ. The CDR3 is 16 amino acids.

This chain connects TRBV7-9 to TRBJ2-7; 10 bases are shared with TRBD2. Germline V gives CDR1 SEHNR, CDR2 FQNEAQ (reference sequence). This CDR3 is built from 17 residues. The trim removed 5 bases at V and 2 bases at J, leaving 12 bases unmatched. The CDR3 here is CASSLLVASGRPYEQYF. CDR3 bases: TGTGCCAGCAGCCTTTTGGTTGCTAGCGGGAGACCCTACGAGCAGTACTTC.

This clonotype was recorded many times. The CDR3 sequence is CASRSRTYKAFF. The DNA of the CDR3 is TGTGCCAGCAGATCCCGGACCTACAAAGCTTTCTTT. V and J are TRBV6-2 or TRBV6-3 and TRBJ1-1; D gene uncertain. The ends were cut back, 6 bases at V and 9 bases at J, with 14 bases in the middle. Germline assignment: CDR1 MNHEY and CDR2 SVGEGT. The CDR3 contains 12 residues.

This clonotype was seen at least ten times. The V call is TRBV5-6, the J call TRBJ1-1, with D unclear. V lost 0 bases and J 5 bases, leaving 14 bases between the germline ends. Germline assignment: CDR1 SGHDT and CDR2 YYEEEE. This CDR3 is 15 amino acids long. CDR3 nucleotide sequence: TGTGCCAGCAGCTTGGGGCGGAGTTTAGGGACTGAAGCTTTCTTT. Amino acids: CASSLGRSLGTEAFF.

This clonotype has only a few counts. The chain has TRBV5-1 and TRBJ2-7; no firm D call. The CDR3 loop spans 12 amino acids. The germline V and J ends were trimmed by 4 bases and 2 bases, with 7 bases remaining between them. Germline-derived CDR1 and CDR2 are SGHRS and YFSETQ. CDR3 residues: CASSPETYEQYF. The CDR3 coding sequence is TGCGCCAGCAGCCCGGAGACCTACGAGCAGTACTTC.

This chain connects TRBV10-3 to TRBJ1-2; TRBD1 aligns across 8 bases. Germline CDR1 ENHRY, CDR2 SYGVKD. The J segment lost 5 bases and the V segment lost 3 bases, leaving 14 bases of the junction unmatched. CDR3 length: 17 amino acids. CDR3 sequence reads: CAISDPGDRRSPYGYTF. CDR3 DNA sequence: TGTGCCATCAGTGACCCGGGGGACAGGAGAAGTCCATATGGCTACACCTTC.

CDR3 coding DNA: TGCAGTGCTAGAGCTTCTGGCGGTTTTAGCTCCTACGAGCAGTACTTC. Translation gives CSARASGGFSSYEQYF. This chain links TRBV20-1 with TRBJ2-7; D not certain. CDR3 length: 16 residues. The germline V gene has CDR1 DFQATT and CDR2 SNEGSKA (reference sequence). Trimming cost V 1 base and J 0 bases, with 16 bases left between them.

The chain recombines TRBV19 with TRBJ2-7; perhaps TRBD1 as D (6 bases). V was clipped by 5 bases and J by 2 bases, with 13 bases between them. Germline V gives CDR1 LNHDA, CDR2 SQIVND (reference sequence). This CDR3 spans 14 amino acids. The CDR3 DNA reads TGTGCCAGTAGTCCCGGGGACAAGCCCTACGAGCAGTACTTC. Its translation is CASSPGDKPYEQYF.

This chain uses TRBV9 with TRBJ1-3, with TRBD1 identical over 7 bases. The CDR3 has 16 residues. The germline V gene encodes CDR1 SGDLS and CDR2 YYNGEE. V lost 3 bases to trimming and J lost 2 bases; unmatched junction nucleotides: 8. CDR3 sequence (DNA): TGTGCCAGCAGCGCGTCGTCAGGGGGACCTGGAAACACCATATATTTT. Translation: CASSASSGGPGNTIYF.

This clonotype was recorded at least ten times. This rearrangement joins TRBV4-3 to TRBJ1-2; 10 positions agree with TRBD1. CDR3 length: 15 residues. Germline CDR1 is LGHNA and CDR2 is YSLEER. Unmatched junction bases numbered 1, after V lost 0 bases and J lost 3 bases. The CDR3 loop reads CASSQEDRGDYGYTF. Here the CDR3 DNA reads TGCGCCAGCAGCCAAGAGGACAGGGGGGACTATGGCTACACCTTC.

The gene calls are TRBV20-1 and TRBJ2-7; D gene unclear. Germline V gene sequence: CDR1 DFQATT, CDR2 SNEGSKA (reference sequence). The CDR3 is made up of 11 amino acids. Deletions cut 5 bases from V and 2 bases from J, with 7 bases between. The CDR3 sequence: CSALTAYEQYF. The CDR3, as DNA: TGCAGTGCTCTGACGGCCTACGAGCAGTACTTC.

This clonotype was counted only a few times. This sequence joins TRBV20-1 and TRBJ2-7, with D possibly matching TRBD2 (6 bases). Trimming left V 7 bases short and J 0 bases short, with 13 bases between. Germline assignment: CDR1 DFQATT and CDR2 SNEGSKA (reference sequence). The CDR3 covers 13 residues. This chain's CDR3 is CSGRAGPSYEQYF. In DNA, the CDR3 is TGCAGTGGACGGGCGGGGCCCTCCTACGAGCAGTACTTC.

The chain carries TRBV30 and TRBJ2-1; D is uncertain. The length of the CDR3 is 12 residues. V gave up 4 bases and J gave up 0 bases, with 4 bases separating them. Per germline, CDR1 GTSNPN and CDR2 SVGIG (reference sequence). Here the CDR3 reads CAWTSSYNEQFF. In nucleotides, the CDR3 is TGTGCCTGGACTAGCTCCTACAATGAGCAGTTCTTC.

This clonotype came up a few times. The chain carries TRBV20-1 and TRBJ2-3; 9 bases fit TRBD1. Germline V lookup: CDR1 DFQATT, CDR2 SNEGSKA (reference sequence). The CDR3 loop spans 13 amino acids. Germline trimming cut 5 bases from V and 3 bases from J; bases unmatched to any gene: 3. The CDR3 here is CSAGGQGTDTQYF. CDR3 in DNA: TGCAGTGCTGGAGGACAGGGGACAGATACGCAGTATTTT.

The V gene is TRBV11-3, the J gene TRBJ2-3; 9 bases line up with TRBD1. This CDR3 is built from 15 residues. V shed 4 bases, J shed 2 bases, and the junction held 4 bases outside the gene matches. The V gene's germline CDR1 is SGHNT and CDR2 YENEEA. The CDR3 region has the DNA TGTGCCAGCAGCTGGGGACAGGGACTCACAGATACGCAGTATTTT. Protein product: CASSWGQGLTDTQYF.

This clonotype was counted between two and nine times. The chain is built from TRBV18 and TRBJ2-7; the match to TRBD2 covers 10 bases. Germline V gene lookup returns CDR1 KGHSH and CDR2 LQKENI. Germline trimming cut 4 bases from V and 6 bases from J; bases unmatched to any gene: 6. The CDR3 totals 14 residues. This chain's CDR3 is CASSRSSGSGEQYF. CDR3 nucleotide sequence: TGTGCCAGCTCACGTTCTAGCGGGAGTGGCGAGCAGTACTTC.

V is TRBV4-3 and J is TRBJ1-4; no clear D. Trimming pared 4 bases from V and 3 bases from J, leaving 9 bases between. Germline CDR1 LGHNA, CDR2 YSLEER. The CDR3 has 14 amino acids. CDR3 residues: CASSPRVSNEKLFF. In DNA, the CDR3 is TGCGCCAGCAGCCCCCGGGTTTCTAATGAAAAACTGTTTTTT.

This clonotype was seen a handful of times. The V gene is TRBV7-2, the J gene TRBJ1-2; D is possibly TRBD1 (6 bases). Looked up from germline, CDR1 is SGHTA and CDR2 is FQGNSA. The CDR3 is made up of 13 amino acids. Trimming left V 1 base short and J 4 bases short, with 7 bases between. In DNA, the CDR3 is TGTGCCAGCAGCTTAGGCAGGGGCTATGGCTACACCTTC. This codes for CASSLGRGYGYTF.

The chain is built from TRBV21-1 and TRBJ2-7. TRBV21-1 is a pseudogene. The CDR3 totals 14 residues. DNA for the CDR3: TGTGCCAGCAGCAAAAAGGGTAGCTCCTACGAGCAGTACTTC. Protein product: CASSKKGSSYEQYF.

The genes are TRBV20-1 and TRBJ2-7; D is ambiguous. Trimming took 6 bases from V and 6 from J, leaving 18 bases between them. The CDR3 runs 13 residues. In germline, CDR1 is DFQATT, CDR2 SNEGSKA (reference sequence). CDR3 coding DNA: TGCAGTGCCATCCCCACGTGGAGTCTCGAGCAGTACTTC. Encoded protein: CSAIPTWSLEQYF.